The 10 T cell receptor beta chains presented below share a single source sample, sequenced in a study of radiotherapy plus CTLA-4 blockade in lung cancer. The data were produced by immunoSEQ multiplex PCR, yet TCRdb's version contains in-frame clones alone and is incomplete. The data contain 9,500 to 15,000 clones, around 84% of them singletons. The material sequenced was peripheral blood, taken from a patient treated with radiotherapy plus ipilimumab. The receptor set was obtained from a human donor with non-small cell lung cancer that progressed on radiotherapy plus ipilimumab.

V gene TRBV12-5 combines with J gene TRBJ1-5; D remains ambiguous. Trimming took off 0 bases at V and 6 bases at J, with 21 bases between the two ends. The CDR3 runs to 18 residues. CDR1 LGHNT and CDR2 FRNRAP come from the germline V gene. CDR3 in DNA: TGTGCTAGTGGTTTGGTAGCACTCCCCCCGAACCCAATTCAGCCCCAGCATTTT. Its translation is CASGLVALPPNPIQPQHF.

V gene TRBV27 combines with J gene TRBJ2-7; TRBD1 matches 9 bases. Trimming removed 2 bases from V and 0 bases from J; junction bases left unmatched: 2. Germline values: CDR1 MNHEY, CDR2 SMNVEV (reference sequence). The CDR3 totals 15 residues. The CDR3 nucleotides are TGTGCCAGCAGTTTAGGGACAGGGATCTCCTACGAGCAGTACTTC. It is translated as CASSLGTGISYEQYF.

The CDR3 protein is CASSLASGGAEQYF. As DNA, the CDR3 is TGTGCCAGCAGCTTAGCTAGCGGGGGGGCCGAGCAGTACTTC. This chain joins TRBV11-2 and TRBJ2-7; TRBD2 aligns across 12 bases. The CDR3 consists of 14 residues. Losses at the gene ends were 1 base for V and 6 bases for J; bases not matched to a gene: 1. The germline V gene encodes CDR1 SGHAT and CDR2 FQNNGV.

CDR3 protein: CASSVAASYVYEQYF. The CDR3 DNA follows: TGTGCCAGCAGTGTAGCAGCTAGCTATGTCTACGAGCAGTACTTC. The V and J genes are TRBV2 and TRBJ2-7; D is possibly TRBD2 (5 bases). The CDR3 has 15 amino acids. Germline CDR1 reads SNHLY; CDR2 reads FYNNEI. The V end lost 4 bases, the J end lost 3 bases, and 16 bases lay between the germline ends.

CDR3 in DNA: TGTGCCAGCAGCGAGAGACAGGTTCAACGGCAGCCCCAGCATTTT. Encoded protein: CASSERQVQRQPQHF. The rearrangement links TRBV6-1 to TRBJ1-5; D may be TRBD1 (6 bases). Looked up from germline, CDR1 is MNHNS and CDR2 is SASEGT. The CDR3 covers 15 residues. V was cut by 6 bases and J by 7 bases, with 19 bases left in between.

DNA for the CDR3: TGCGCCAGCAGCCCCCCAGCACCCCAGGGGACAGGGGTCAAAAACATTCAGTACTTC. It is translated as CASSPPAPQGTGVKNIQYF. The genes are TRBV4-1 and TRBJ2-4; 10 bases line up with TRBD1. V lost 4 bases and J lost 3; bases outside the gene matches: 15. The CDR3 contains 19 residues. Germline loops: CDR1 MGHRA, CDR2 YSYEKL.

In nucleotides, the CDR3 is TGTGCCAGCAGTTTGTCGCCGGGACCACCGTACGAGCAGTACTTC. This gives the protein CASSLSPGPPYEQYF. The chain couples TRBV27 to TRBJ2-7; tentatively, D is TRBD1 or TRBD2 (5 bases each). Germline loops: CDR1 MNHEY, CDR2 SMNVEV (reference sequence). V was cut by 3 bases and J by 4 bases, with 16 bases left in between. The CDR3 is 15 residues long.

The chain's CDR3 is CASVGSYGYTF. CDR3 DNA sequence: TGTGCCAGCGTGGGGAGCTATGGCTACACCTTC. The chain employs TRBV6-6 and TRBJ1-2; D is unresolved. Germline V CDR1 and CDR2: MNHNY, SVGAGI (reference sequence). This CDR3 region has 11 residues. V was shortened by 8 bases and J by 4 bases, with 8 bases between the two germline ends.

The table lists this clone with a count of one. The rearrangement joins TRBV6-5 to TRBJ2-1; tentative D call: TRBD1 (5 bases). Deletions cut 6 bases from V and 7 bases from J, with 19 bases between. Germline CDR1 is MNHEY and CDR2 is SVGAGI. CDR3 length equals 15 residues. The CDR3 DNA is TGTGCCAGCAGCCCTGGCTGGCAGGGCCATAATGAGCAGTTCTTC. Its translation is CASSPGWQGHNEQFF.

Notes on this clone: Distinct nucleotide sequences in the sample also encode this CDR3. The V gene is TRBV5-1, the J gene TRBJ1-1, with D tentatively TRBD1 (5 bases). The CDR3 spans 14 residues. V was trimmed by 2 bases and J by 5 bases, leaving 13 bases between them. Germline V gene lookup returns CDR1 SGHRS and CDR2 YFSETQ. The CDR3 DNA sequence: TGCGCCAGCAGCTTAGGTGGGCCAGGGACTGAAGCTTTCTTT. It yields the protein CASSLGGPGTEAFF.